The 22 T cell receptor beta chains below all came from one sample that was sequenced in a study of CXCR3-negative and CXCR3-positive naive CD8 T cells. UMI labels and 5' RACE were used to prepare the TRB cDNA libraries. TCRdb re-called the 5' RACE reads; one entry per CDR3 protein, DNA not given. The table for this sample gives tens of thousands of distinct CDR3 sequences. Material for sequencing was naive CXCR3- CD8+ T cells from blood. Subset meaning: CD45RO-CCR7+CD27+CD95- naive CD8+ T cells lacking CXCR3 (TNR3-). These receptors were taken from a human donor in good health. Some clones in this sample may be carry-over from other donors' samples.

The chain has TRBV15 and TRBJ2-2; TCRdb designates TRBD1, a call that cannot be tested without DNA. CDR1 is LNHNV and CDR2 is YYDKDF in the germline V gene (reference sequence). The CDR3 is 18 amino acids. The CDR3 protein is CATSRVWDRPVNTGELFF.

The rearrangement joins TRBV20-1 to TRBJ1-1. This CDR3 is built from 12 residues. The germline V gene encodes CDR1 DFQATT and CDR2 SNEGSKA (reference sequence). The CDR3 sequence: CSAQKPDDEAFF.

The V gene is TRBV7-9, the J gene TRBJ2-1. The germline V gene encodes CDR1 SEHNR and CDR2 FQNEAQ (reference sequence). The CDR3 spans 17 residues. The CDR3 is CASSSNLGGRSYNEQFF.

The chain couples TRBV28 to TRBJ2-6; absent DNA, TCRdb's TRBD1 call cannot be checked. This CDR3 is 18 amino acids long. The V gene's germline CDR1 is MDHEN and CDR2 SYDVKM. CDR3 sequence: CASSPTLTGSSGANVLTF.

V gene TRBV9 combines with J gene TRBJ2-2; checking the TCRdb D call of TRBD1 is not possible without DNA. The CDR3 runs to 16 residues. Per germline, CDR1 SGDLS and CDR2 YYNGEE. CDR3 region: CASSVAGGANTGELFF.

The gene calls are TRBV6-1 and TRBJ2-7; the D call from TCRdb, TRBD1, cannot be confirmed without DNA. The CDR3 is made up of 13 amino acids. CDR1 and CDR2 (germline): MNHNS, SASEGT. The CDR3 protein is CASRWTGGDEQYF.

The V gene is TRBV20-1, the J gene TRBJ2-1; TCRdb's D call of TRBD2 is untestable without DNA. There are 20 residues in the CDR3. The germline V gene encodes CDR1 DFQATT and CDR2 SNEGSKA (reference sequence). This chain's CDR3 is CSASGQGSSGRRETYNEQFF.

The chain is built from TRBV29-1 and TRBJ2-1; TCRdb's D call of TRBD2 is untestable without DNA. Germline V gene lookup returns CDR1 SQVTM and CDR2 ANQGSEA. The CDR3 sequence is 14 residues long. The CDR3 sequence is CSVERLADYNEQFF.

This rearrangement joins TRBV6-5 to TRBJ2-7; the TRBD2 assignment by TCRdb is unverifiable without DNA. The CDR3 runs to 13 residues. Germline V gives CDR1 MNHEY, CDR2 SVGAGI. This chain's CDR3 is CASRTPASYEQYF.

This CDR3 is CASSYLGQGSQPQHF. The chain joins TRBV6-6 to TRBJ1-5; TCRdb calls TRBD1, which cannot be checked without DNA. From germline, CDR1 is MNHNY and CDR2 SVGAGI (reference sequence). The CDR3 sequence is 15 residues long.

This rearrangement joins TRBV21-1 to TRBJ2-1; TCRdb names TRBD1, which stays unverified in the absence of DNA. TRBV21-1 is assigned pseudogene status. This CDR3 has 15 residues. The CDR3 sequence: CASSKRGSREVEQFF.

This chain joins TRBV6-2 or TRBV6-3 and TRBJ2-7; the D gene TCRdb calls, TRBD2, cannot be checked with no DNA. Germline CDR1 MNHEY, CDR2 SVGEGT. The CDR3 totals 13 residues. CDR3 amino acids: CASSYGGVYEQYF.

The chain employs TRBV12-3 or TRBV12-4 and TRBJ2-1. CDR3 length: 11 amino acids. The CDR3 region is CASTSGNEQFF.

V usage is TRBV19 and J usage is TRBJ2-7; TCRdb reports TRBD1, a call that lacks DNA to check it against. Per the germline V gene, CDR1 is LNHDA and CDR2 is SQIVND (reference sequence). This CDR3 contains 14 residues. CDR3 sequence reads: CASSLGVTTYEQYF.

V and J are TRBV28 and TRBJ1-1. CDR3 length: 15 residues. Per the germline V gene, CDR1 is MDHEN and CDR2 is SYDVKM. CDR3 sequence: CASQTRWEGNTEAFF.

The chain's CDR3 is CASSYSTGVDGYTF. V and J are TRBV6-5 and TRBJ1-2; the D gene TCRdb calls, TRBD1, cannot be checked with no DNA. Germline assignment: CDR1 MNHEY and CDR2 SVGAGI. This CDR3 spans 14 amino acids.

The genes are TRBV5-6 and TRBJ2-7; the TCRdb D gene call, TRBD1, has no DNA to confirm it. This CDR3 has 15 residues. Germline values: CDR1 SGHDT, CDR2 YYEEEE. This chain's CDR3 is CASSFGLSGGNEQYF.

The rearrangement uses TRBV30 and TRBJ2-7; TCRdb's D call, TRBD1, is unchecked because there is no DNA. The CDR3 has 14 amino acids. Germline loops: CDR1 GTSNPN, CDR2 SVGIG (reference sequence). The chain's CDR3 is CAWSVQGPSYEQYF.

The CDR3 sequence is CATSRDAQDSYEQYF. J is TRBJ2-7 and V is TRBV15. The CDR3 spans 15 residues. Germline CDR1 is LNHNV and CDR2 is YYDKDF (reference sequence). Using reference TRBV15 and TRBJ2-7 for the parts outside the CDR3, the full variable domain is DAMVIQNPRYQVTQFGKPVTLSCSQTLNHNVMYWYQQKSSQAPKLLFHYYDKDFNNEADTPDNFQSRRPNTSFCFLDIRSPGLGDTAMYLCATSRDAQDSYEQYFGPGTRLTVT.

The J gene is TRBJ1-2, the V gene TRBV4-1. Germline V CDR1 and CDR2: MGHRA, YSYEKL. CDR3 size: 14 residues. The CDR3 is CASSLDSFNYGYTF.

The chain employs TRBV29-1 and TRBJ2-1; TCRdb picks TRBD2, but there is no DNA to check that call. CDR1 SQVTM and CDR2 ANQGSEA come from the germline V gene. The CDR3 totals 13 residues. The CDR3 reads CSGERGGLDEQFF.

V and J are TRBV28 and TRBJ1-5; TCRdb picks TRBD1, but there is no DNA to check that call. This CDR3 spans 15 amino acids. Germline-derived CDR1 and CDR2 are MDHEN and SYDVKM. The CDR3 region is CASRLPGQKNQPQHF.